Listed below are T cell receptor beta chains from one sample, sequenced in a study of cytomegalovirus exposure and HLA in healthy donors. Sequencing used immunoSEQ multiplex PCR; TCRdb keeps in-frame clones, though not all of them. Of around 76,000 clones listed, 70% are singletons. Source material: PBMCs. The receptors shown here come from a woman aged 45-59 years in good health and CMV-seropositive. Both conserved end residues are part of each CDR3. The D gene is left open where the match is weak. Size is omitted from some rows. Given values are once, few, many or a class for expanded clones.

clone_size,j_call,v_call,d_call,cdr3_length,cdr3_aa,cdr3_nt
.,TRBJ2-5,TRBV7-3,TRBD2,16,CASSPWGSGSLETQYF,TGTGCCAGCAGCCCATGGGGTAGCGGGAGCCTAGAGACCCAGTACTTC
few,TRBJ1-1,TRBV6-1,.,18,CASSEEMTVPKTNTEAFF,TGTGCCAGCAGTGAAGAGATGACAGTTCCCAAAACGAACACTGAAGCTTTCTTT
.,TRBJ2-7,TRBV28,TRBD2,18,CASSLSGTSGRADHEQYF,TGTGCCAGCAGTTTAAGTGGGACTAGCGGGAGGGCCGATCACGAGCAGTACTTC
.,TRBJ2-3,TRBV11-2,.,14,CASRRQIHTDTQYF,TGTGCCAGCAGACGACAGATACACACAGATACGCAGTATTTT
.,TRBJ1-4,TRBV7-2,.,14,CASSLSATNEKLFF,TGTGCCAGCAGCCTCAGTGCAACTAATGAAAAACTGTTTTTT
few,TRBJ1-2,TRBV18,.,15,CASSPGAVANYGYTF,TGTGCCAGCTCACCTGGTGCGGTGGCTAACTATGGCTACACCTTC
.,TRBJ1-5,TRBV27,.,16,CASSLTGATFGQPQHF,TGTGCCAGCAGCCTAACTGGAGCAACTTTCGGTCAGCCCCAGCATTTT
few,TRBJ2-7,TRBV28,.,15,CASSSRVSSGTEQYF,TGTGCCAGCAGTTCCCGGGTTAGCTCGGGAACCGAGCAGTACTTC
.,TRBJ1-4,TRBV27,.,15,CASSFSRGTYEKLFF,TGTGCCAGCAGTTTCTCAAGAGGGACTTATGAAAAACTGTTTTTT
.,TRBJ1-1,TRBV6-4,.,15,CASSDPRAENTEAFF,TGTGCCAGCAGTGACCCGCGGGCGGAGAACACTGAAGCTTTCTTT
.,TRBJ1-4,TRBV27,TRBD1,14,CASSQGQGREKLFF,TGTGCCAGCAGTCAGGGACAGGGGCGAGAAAAACTGTTTTTT
.,TRBJ2-3,TRBV10-2,TRBD2,17,CASRGVGLAGGFGTQYF,TGCGCCAGCAGGGGTGTGGGTTTAGCGGGCGGTTTTGGTACGCAGTATTTT
.,TRBJ1-2,TRBV5-4,TRBD1,15,CTSSLYGTGTYGYTF,TGTACCAGCAGCTTGTACGGGACAGGGACTTATGGCTACACCTTC
once,TRBJ2-1,TRBV7-2,TRBD2,15,CASSWSTGLGNEQFF,TGTGCCAGCAGCTGGTCTACGGGACTAGGGAATGAGCAGTTCTTC
.,TRBJ2-7,TRBV9,TRBD1,16,CASSLSGQVGSYEQYF,TGTGCCAGCAGCTTGAGCGGACAGGTCGGGTCCTACGAGCAGTACTTC
.,TRBJ2-3,TRBV4-3,TRBD2,16,CASSQTPAGEGNTQYF,TGCGCCAGCAGCCAAACCCCAGCGGGAGAAGGAAATACGCAGTATTTT
.,TRBJ2-1,TRBV5-6,TRBD1,14,CASSKDRGRNEQFF,TGTGCCAGCAGCAAGGACAGGGGGCGGAATGAGCAGTTCTTC
.,TRBJ2-4,TRBV6-1,.,16,CASSEIGRAVGNIQYF,TGTGCCAGCAGTGAAATAGGCAGGGCAGTGGGAAACATTCAGTACTTC
.,TRBJ2-1,TRBV27,TRBD2,17,CASSSKGLAGIGNEQFF,TGTGCCAGCAGTTCGAAGGGACTAGCGGGCATAGGGAATGAGCAGTTCTTC
.,TRBJ2-7,TRBV6-5,TRBD2,15,CASTALAGSSYEQYF,TGTGCCAGTACAGCTCTAGCGGGGTCATCCTACGAGCAGTACTTC
many,TRBJ1-3,TRBV11-2,.,14,CASSLQGSGNTIYF,TGTGCCAGCAGCTTACAGGGGTCTGGAAACACCATATATTTT
.,TRBJ2-1,TRBV28,TRBD2,15,CASSLRLASYNEQFF,TGTGCCAGCAGTTTAAGACTAGCGTCTTACAATGAGCAGTTCTTC
.,TRBJ1-1,TRBV11-3,TRBD1,13,CASSPNGGGQAFF,TGTGCCAGCAGCCCGAACGGAGGGGGCCAAGCTTTCTTT
.,TRBJ1-5,TRBV2,TRBD1,15,CASSLDGQGGEPQHF,TGTGCCAGTTCTTTGGACGGACAGGGAGGAGAGCCCCAGCATTTT
.,TRBJ1-1,TRBV6-5,TRBD1,14,CASRYRTGGTEAFF,TGTGCCAGCAGGTACCGGACAGGGGGCACTGAAGCTTTCTTT
few,TRBJ2-3,TRBV29-1,TRBD2,13,CSVGTSQRDTQYF,TGCAGCGTCGGGACTAGCCAACGCGATACGCAGTATTTT
.,TRBJ2-7,TRBV19,.,13,CASSFGRTYEQYF,TGTGCCAGTAGTTTTGGCCGTACCTACGAGCAGTACTTC
.,TRBJ1-3,TRBV4-3,TRBD1,16,CASSQDQGAPGNTIYF,TGCGCCAGCAGCCAAGATCAGGGGGCCCCTGGAAACACCATATATTTT
.,TRBJ2-1,TRBV7-2,TRBD1,14,CASYRDRGFGEQFF,TGTGCCAGCTACCGGGACAGGGGCTTCGGAGAGCAGTTCTTC
.,TRBJ1-5,TRBV28,.,16,CASRLTRSLSNQPQHF,TGTGCCAGCAGATTGACGAGGAGTCTTAGCAATCAGCCCCAGCATTTT